These T cell receptor beta chains were read from a single sample in a study of response to subunit inactivated influenza vaccine. One entry per CDR3 protein results from TCRdb running MiXCR on the RT-PCR reads. The table lists approximately 500,000 distinct CDR3 sequences, under 30% of them singletons. These data also featured in a second study, about T cells expressing NK-cell markers.

This specimen was CD4+ T cells sorted from PBMCs, taken less than 13 days after vaccination. All receptors derive from a man aged 50 to 60 who received an inactivated influenza vaccine. The CDR3 runs from the conserved cysteine through the conserved F or W. A D gene is named only where the DNA matches it firmly. Part of the rows lack a size; the others show once, few, many or a class for expanded clones.

CASSSSAGAKNTEAFF | TGTGCCAGCAGCTCCTCGGCCGGGGCAAAGAACACTGAAGCTTTCTTT | TRBV6-5 | few | TRBJ1-1 | -
CAIGTGGLRGYTF | TGTGCCATCGGGACAGGAGGTTTGCGTGGCTACACCTTC | TRBV10-3 | few | TRBJ1-2 | TRBD1
CATSDSRLAGEYNEQFF | TGTGCCACCAGTGATTCCCGACTAGCGGGGGAGTACAATGAGCAGTTCTTC | TRBV24-1 | few | TRBJ2-1 | TRBD2
CAISESGTDEQFF | TGTGCCATCAGTGAGTCGGGAACAGATGAGCAGTTCTTC | TRBV10-3 | - | TRBJ2-1 | -
CASSKAGGGGYTF | TGTGCCAGCAGCAAAGCGGGGGGAGGTGGCTACACCTTC | TRBV21-1 | - | TRBJ1-2 | -
CSANGLAGSQETQYF | TGCAGTGCAAACGGACTAGCGGGGAGCCAAGAGACCCAGTACTTC | TRBV20-1 | - | TRBJ2-5 | TRBD2
CSARRYRDRGLETQYF | TGCAGTGCTAGAAGATACCGGGACAGGGGGCTAGAGACCCAGTACTTC | TRBV20-1 | - | TRBJ2-5 | TRBD1
CASSQGQGARYGYTF | TGCGCCAGCAGCCAAGGACAGGGGGCTCGGTATGGCTACACCTTC | TRBV4-3 | - | TRBJ1-2 | TRBD1
CASSPLGRPGRSYEQYF | TGTGCCAGCAGCCCCCTAGGAAGGCCTGGGAGGTCGTACGAGCAGTACTTC | TRBV3-1 | - | TRBJ2-7 | -
CASSQTARDSNFQETQYF | TGTGCCAGCAGCCAAACCGCCCGGGACAGCAATTTCCAAGAGACCCAGTACTTC | TRBV11-2 | - | TRBJ2-5 | TRBD1
CASSRLAEQNGEQFF | TGTGCCAGCAGCAGACTAGCGGAGCAAAACGGGGAGCAGTTCTTC | TRBV2 | - | TRBJ2-1 | TRBD2
CASSLPRDGLSSYNEQFF | TGTGCCAGCAGCTTACCCCGGGACGGACTGAGCTCCTACAATGAGCAGTTCTTC | TRBV11-2 | few | TRBJ2-1 | -
CASSSLRWPNEQFF | TGTGCCAGCAGCTCCCTCAGATGGCCAAATGAGCAGTTCTTC | TRBV11-2 | - | TRBJ2-1 | -
CSAIQGWDYEQYF | TGCAGTGCTATACAGGGCTGGGACTACGAGCAGTACTTC | TRBV20-1 | many | TRBJ2-7 | -
CSARDPLAGVIDTQYF | TGCAGTGCTAGAGATCCACTAGCGGGGGTTATAGATACGCAGTATTTT | TRBV20-1 | - | TRBJ2-3 | TRBD2
CASSVATSGRIHNEQFF | TGTGCCAGCAGCGTCGCAACTAGCGGGAGAATCCACAATGAGCAGTTCTTC | TRBV9 | - | TRBJ2-1 | TRBD2
CASSLGGTGAIYEQYF | TGTGCCAGCAGCTTGGGAGGGACAGGGGCAATCTACGAGCAGTACTTC | TRBV5-4 | - | TRBJ2-7 | TRBD1
CASSQDTQAVVFF | TGCGCCAGCAGCCAAGATACACAGGCGGTGGTGTTTTTT | TRBV4-1 | few | TRBJ1-4 | -
CASSKGPVGEQYF | TGTGCCAGCAGCAAGGGACCTGTGGGTGAGCAGTACTTC | TRBV9 | few | TRBJ2-7 | -
CASSPTETGLEQFF | TGCGCCAGCAGCCCAACGGAAACAGGGCTTGAGCAGTTCTTC | TRBV5-1 | few | TRBJ2-1 | -
CASSQGGQGSVEQYF | TGCGCCAGCAGCCAAGGGGGACAGGGGTCCGTCGAGCAGTACTTC | TRBV4-3 | - | TRBJ2-7 | TRBD1
CASSLLGAGEQYF | TGTGCCAGCAGTCTCCTTGGAGCAGGGGAGCAGTACTTC | TRBV6-6 | - | TRBJ2-7 | -
CASSPPTVSYEQYF | TGTGCCAGCTCACCACCGACGGTCTCCTACGAGCAGTACTTC | TRBV18 | - | TRBJ2-7 | -
CSARVSENTGELFF | TGCAGTGCTAGAGTATCAGAGAACACCGGGGAGCTGTTTTTT | TRBV20-1 | few | TRBJ2-2 | -
CASSQDRGAYYGYTF | TGTGCCAGCAGCCAAGATCGCGGGGCATACTATGGCTACACCTTC | TRBV14 | few | TRBJ1-2 | -
CASRQGTASNYGYTF | TGCGCCAGCAGGCAGGGGACAGCAAGTAACTATGGCTACACCTTC | TRBV5-1 | - | TRBJ1-2 | TRBD1
CASTVTSGRGYEQFF | TGTGCCAGCACCGTGACTAGCGGGAGAGGGTATGAGCAGTTCTTC | TRBV7-2 | few | TRBJ2-1 | TRBD2
CASVRAGFANTGELFF | TGTGCCAGCGTCAGAGCGGGTTTCGCGAACACCGGGGAGCTGTTTTTT | TRBV12-3/TRBV12-4 | - | TRBJ2-2 | -
CAISGTPLTGELFF | TGTGCCATCAGTGGGACACCACTAACCGGGGAGCTGTTTTTT | TRBV10-3 | - | TRBJ2-2 | -
CASSEGTSGGNEQFF | TGCGCCAGCAGTGAGGGGACTAGCGGGGGTAATGAGCAGTTCTTC | TRBV10-1 | few | TRBJ2-1 | TRBD2
CASSSGTRMNTEAFF | TGCGCCAGCAGCTCCGGGACACGCATGAACACTGAAGCTTTCTTT | TRBV5-1 | many | TRBJ1-1 | -